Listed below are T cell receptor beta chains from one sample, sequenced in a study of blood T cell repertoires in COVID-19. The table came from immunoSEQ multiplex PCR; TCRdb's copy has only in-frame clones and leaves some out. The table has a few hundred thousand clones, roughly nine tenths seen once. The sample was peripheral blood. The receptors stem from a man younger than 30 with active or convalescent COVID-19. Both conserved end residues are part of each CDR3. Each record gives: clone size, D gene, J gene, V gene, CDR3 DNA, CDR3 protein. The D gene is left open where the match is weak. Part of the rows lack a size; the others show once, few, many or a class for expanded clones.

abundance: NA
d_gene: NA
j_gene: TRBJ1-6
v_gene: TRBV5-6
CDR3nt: TGTGCCAGCAGCTTGTATGCGGGGAGGTTTAATTCACCCCTCCACTTT
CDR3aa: CASSLYAGRFNSPLHF

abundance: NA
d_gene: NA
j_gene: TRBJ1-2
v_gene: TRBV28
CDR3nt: TGTGCCAGCAGTTGGGGGTCGGGGGTAGGCTACACCTTC
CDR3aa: CASSWGSGVGYTF

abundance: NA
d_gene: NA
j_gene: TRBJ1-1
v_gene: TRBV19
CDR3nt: TGTGCCAGTAACCCTGCGCCAGGCCTGGACACTGAAGCTTTCTTT
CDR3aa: CASNPAPGLDTEAFF

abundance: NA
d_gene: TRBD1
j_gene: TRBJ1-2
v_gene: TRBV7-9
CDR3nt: TGTGCCAGCAGCGCGGGACAGAACTATGGCTACACCTTC
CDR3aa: CASSAGQNYGYTF

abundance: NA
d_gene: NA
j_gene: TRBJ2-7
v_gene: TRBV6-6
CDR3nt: TGTGCCAGCAGCCACGCTAGACAGGACACGGGGGAGCAGTACTTC
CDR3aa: CASSHARQDTGEQYF

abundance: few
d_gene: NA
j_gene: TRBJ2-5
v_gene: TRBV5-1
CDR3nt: TGCGCCAGCAGCTTCGAAGAGACCCAGTACTTC
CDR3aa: CASSFEETQYF

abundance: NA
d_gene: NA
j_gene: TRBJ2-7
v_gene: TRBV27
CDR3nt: TGTGCCAGCGGAGACAGACTTTACTACGAGCAGTACTTC
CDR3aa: CASGDRLYYEQYF

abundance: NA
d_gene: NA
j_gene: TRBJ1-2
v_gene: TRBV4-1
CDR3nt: TGCGCCAGCAGCAAGGGGCAGTTCGGCTACACCTTC
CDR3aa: CASSKGQFGYTF

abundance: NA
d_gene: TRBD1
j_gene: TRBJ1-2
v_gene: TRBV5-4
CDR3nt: TGTGCCAGCAGCTTGGGGCAGGGGGCACAGGACGGCTACACCTTC
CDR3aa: CASSLGQGAQDGYTF

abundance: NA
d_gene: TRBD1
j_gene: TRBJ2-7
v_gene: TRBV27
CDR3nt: TGTGCCAGCAGCCAAGGGACAGGGATGGCCTACGAGCAGTACTTC
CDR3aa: CASSQGTGMAYEQYF

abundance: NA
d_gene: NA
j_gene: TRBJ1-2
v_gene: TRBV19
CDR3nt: TGTGCCAGTAGTTCGCAGCCGGGACACCATGGCTACACCTTC
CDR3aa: CASSSQPGHHGYTF

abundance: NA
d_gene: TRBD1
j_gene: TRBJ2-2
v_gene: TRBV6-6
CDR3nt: TGTGCCAGCATGCGGACAGGTCGTTACACCGGGGAGCTGTTTTTT
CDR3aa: CASMRTGRYTGELFF

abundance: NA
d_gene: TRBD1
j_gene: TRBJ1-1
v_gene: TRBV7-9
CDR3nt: TGTGCCAGCACCCCAACCGGTTCCCAGGGGGGAACTGAAGCTTTCTTT
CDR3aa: CASTPTGSQGGTEAFF

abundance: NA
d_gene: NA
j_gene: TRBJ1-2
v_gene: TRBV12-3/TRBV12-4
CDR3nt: TGTGCCAGCAGTTCTCAAGTGTTTGCTAGCTACACCTTC
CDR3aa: CASSSQVFASYTF

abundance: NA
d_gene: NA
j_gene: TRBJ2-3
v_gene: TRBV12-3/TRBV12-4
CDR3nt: TGTGCCAGCAGTTTCGGGTCAGATACGCAGTATTTT
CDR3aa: CASSFGSDTQYF

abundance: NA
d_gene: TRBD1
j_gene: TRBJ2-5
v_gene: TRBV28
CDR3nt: TGTGCCAGCAGTTTGGGACAGGCGGCGGGGACCCAGTACTTC
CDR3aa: CASSLGQAAGTQYF